The text below deals with one T cell receptor beta chain. This specimen belongs to a study of blood T cell repertoires in COVID-19. Study in general: The samples span acute and convalescent COVID-19 from the United States, Italy and Spain. Sources were T cells, B-cell-depleted T cells, or PBMCs; the material itself was cDNA or gDNA.

The authors' processing: How many nucleated cells were present was estimated from reference gene primer amplification. Some clones are missing from TCRdb's copy, which holds only in-frame ones; the method was immunoSEQ multiplex PCR. For V, J and clone size, that table is used; D and trimming come from the DNA. The table records 200,000 to 300,000 clones, approximately 86% of them present only once. The CDR3 has 14 residues. Germline V lookup: CDR1 SGHNT, CDR2 YYREEE (reference sequence). The V gene end was trimmed by 4 bases and the J gene end by 7 bases; junction bases not matched to a gene: 9. J is TRBJ1-2 and V is TRBV5-4; 8 bases align to TRBD1. This clonotype originated in a woman in her sixties or seventies who had recovered from COVID-19. The sample taken for sequencing was peripheral blood. The CDR3 DNA reads TGTGCCAGCAGCCCCGGGCAGGGGGCTTTTGGCTACACCTTC. This encodes CASSPGQGAFGYTF.